This TCR beta chain comes out of a study of shared clonotypes between healthy human individuals. V shed 6 bases and J shed 2 bases, with 14 bases lying between them. This CDR3 is 14 amino acids long. The germline gives CDR1 LNHDA, CDR2 SQIVND (reference sequence). This table comes from immunoSEQ multiplex PCR, and its TCRdb copy is limited to in-frame clones, with some not included. The sample shows roughly 1,600,000 clones, roughly 98.5% of them seen only once. The V gene is TRBV19, the J gene TRBJ2-7; D is possibly TRBD1 (5 bases). The sample was naive CD4+ T cells sorted from blood. The subset is: CD45RA+ positively selected. The sequence was obtained from a man aged 30 to 45 in good health. The chain's CDR3 is CASSPPGRAYEQYF. Written as DNA, the CDR3 is TGTGCCAGTAGCCCTCCGGGCAGGGCCTACGAGCAGTACTTC.